Detailed here is one T cell receptor beta chain. This clone has a single count. The antigen it binds to is not known. No much larger clone is present one base from it, and per-base qualities are unavailable. These data come from a study of T cells in narcolepsy (dated by TCRdb to about 2018). Study-wide context: The study enrolled patients with narcolepsy type 1 or type 2 (NT1, NT2) together with healthy control donors. To look for autoreactive T cells in narcolepsy patients that target self-antigens of hypocretin neurons (hypocretin, TRIB2), the study used TCR Vbeta sequencing to follow clonotypes in blood and CSF. On the study overall, not on this receptor specifically: No sequences matching autoreactive T cell clones were present in some of the blood memory CD4+ repertoires from patients and controls. HCRT-specific and TRIB2-specific autoreactive clonotypes were highlighted in plots that compared CD4+ T cell clonotypes in CSF versus blood from the same patient. According to the report, autoreactive clonotypes were detected serially in the blood of the same patients and of different patients, but not in healthy controls. Numbers of sequenced blood memory CD4+ clonotypes were comparable, with averages of approximately 39,000 in patients and 33,354 in controls.

As encoded in the germline V gene, CDR1 is LGHNA while CDR2 is YSLEER. Clipping removes 1 base from V and 3 bases from J, with 3 as the unmatched junction base count. The CDR3, from cysteine to phenylalanine, totals 16 residues. Only the CDR3 DNA is retained, 48 bases long and in frame from the first base. Libraries were built with the immunoSEQ multiplex PCR assay. TCRdb stores this immuneACCESS table with in-frame sequences only. Part of the clones is absent; in the studies checked, under half of the shortfall reflects unresolved V genes, and no reason is known for the rest. The sample records 20,000 to 30,000 clones, roughly 64% of which are singletons. The top ten clonotypes cover approximately 12% of the sample. Memory CD4+ T cells were sorted ex vivo from peripheral blood of narcolepsy patients and healthy controls for TCR Vbeta sequencing.

The chain joins TRBV4-3 to TRBJ2-3, and 11 junction bases match TRBD2. This sequence was found in a human donor in good health. Input material: memory (CD45RA-) CD4+ T cells from blood. Read against the paper, the sample's cell subset or site label means: memory T cells sorted ex vivo from peripheral blood. The DNA reads as follows: TGCGCCAGCAGCCAAGTAATAGCGGGGGGGACAGATACGCAGTATTTT. Its product reads: CASSQVIAGGTDTQYF.